A single sample is the source of the 20 T cell receptor beta chains below, sequenced in a study of cytomegalovirus exposure and HLA in healthy donors. Primers: 60 Vbeta forward and 13 Jbeta reverse. The method was immunoSEQ multiplex PCR; TCRdb's version includes in-frame clones alone and lacks a portion of them. The sample carries 210,000 or so clones, 65% to 85% recorded once. Sequencing input: PBMCs. The receptors were sampled from a boy younger than 10 in good health and CMV-seronegative.

This chain links TRBV2 with TRBJ2-3; 12 nucleotides agree with TRBD2. V lost 5 bases, J lost 4 bases, and 4 bases stayed unmatched. CDR1 SNHLY and CDR2 FYNNEI come from the germline V gene. The CDR3 has 15 residues. The CDR3 sequence is CASSLAGGPSDTQYF. CDR3 nucleotide sequence: TGTGCCAGCAGTCTAGCGGGGGGGCCGTCAGATACGCAGTATTTT.

For the CDR3, the DNA is TGTGCCACTCGGACGACAGGGTCAAGCTATGGCTACACCTTC. Translation: CATRTTGSSYGYTF. V and J are TRBV15 and TRBJ1-2, with 7 positions matching TRBD1. Trimming took 9 bases from V and 4 from J; bases not matched to a gene: 11. CDR3 length: 14 residues. Germline CDR1 is LNHNV and CDR2 is YYDKDF (reference sequence).

The gene calls are TRBV6-5 and TRBJ2-7; 11 nucleotides line up with TRBD1. V shed 5 bases and J 6 bases; nucleotides not matched to a gene: 9. CDR1 and CDR2 from the germline V gene are MNHEY and SVGAGI. The CDR3 sequence is 15 residues long. The CDR3 region is CASSPGQGAMGEQYF. The CDR3 coding sequence is TGTGCCAGCAGTCCCGGACAGGGGGCGATGGGCGAGCAGTACTTC.

This clone showed up just once. The V call is TRBV4-1, the J call TRBJ1-5; D uncertain. Germline values: CDR1 MGHRA, CDR2 YSYEKL. The CDR3 covers 13 residues. V dropped 1 base and J dropped 10 bases, with 11 bases sitting between them. The CDR3 nucleotides are TGCGCCAGCAGCCAAGTTTGGGGAGGACCCCAGCATTTT. As protein: CASSQVWGGPQHF.

The chain is built from TRBV30 and TRBJ1-2, with D hard to call. In germline, CDR1 is GTSNPN, CDR2 SVGIG (reference sequence). The ends were cut back, 3 bases at V and 7 bases at J, with 12 bases in the middle. CDR3 length equals 12 residues. In DNA form, the CDR3 reads TGTGCCTGGAGACCGGGAGGCCTTGGCTACACCTTC. Residues: CAWRPGGLGYTF. Based on the CDR3 plus reference TRBV30 and TRBJ1-2, the full variable domain is SQTIHQWPATLVQPVGSPLSLECTVEGTSNPNLYWYRQAAGRGLQLLFYSVGIGQISSEVPQNLSASRPQDRQFILSSKKLLLSDSGFYLCAWRPGGLGYTFGSGTRLTVV.

This rearrangement joins TRBV4-2 to TRBJ2-3; TRBD2 matches 9 bases. The V segment lost 1 base and the J segment 0 bases; nucleotides outside the gene matches: 14. The CDR3 has 20 residues. Germline V gene data show CDR1 as LGHNA and CDR2 as YNFKEQ. CDR3 sequence reads: CASSQVGLAGKTSSTDTQYF. Written as DNA, the CDR3 is TGTGCCAGCAGCCAAGTTGGGCTAGCGGGGAAGACCTCTAGCACAGATACGCAGTATTTT.

A single count supports this clone. V is TRBV4-2 and J is TRBJ1-1, with a tentative D call TRBD1 (5 bases). From germline, CDR1 is LGHNA and CDR2 YNFKEQ. V gave up 0 bases and J gave up 1 base, with 12 bases separating them. There are 16 residues in the CDR3. The CDR3 loop is CASSQDPAGQNTEAFF. For the CDR3, the DNA is TGTGCCAGCAGCCAAGATCCGGCAGGGCAGAACACTGAAGCTTTCTTT.

This clone was seen a handful of times. The chain links TRBV27 to TRBJ1-5, with a tentative D call TRBD1 (6 bases). V dropped 5 bases and J dropped 7 bases, with 12 bases sitting between them. CDR1 and CDR2 (germline): MNHEY, SMNVEV (reference sequence). The CDR3 covers 13 residues. CDR3 bases: TGTGCCAGCAGTGGCGGGGGCGGGCAGCCCCAGCATTTT. Translating gives CASSGGGGQPQHF.

The chain links TRBV6-1 to TRBJ1-4; 9 nucleotides align to TRBD1. V shed 4 bases, J shed 8 bases, and the junction held 8 bases outside the gene matches. The V gene's germline CDR1 is MNHNS and CDR2 SASEGT. The CDR3 sequence is 15 residues long. The CDR3 loop is CASSVGQGRGEKLFF. For the CDR3, the DNA is TGTGCCAGCAGTGTCGGACAGGGGAGAGGAGAAAAACTGTTTTTT.

The rearrangement joins TRBV6-9 to TRBJ2-1, with D possibly matching TRBD2 (6 bases). Looked up from germline, CDR1 is MNHGY and CDR2 is SVAAGI. The CDR3 is made up of 15 amino acids. V was shortened by 5 bases and J by 4 bases, with 15 bases between the two germline ends. CDR3 loop: CASSLWDFQYNEQFF. The CDR3 coding sequence is TGTGCCAGCAGTCTCTGGGACTTTCAGTACAATGAGCAGTTCTTC.

Remarks on this clone: The junction does not match germline at one end; this may be a read error. The chain recombines TRBV7-7 with TRBJ2-5; D is unresolved. The V gene's germline CDR1 is SSHAT and CDR2 FNYEAQ (reference sequence). The CDR3 totals 13 residues. This chain's CDR3 is CASSLAGLETQYF. CDR3 nucleotides: TGTGCTAGCAGCTTAGCCGGGTTGGAGACCCAGTACTTC.

The V gene is TRBV7-9, the J gene TRBJ2-1; possibly TRBD2 for D (6 bases). V lost 1 base, J lost 4 bases, and 11 bases lay in between. CDR3 length equals 15 residues. CDR1 is SEHNR and CDR2 is FQNEAQ in the germline V gene (reference sequence). The CDR3 sequence is CASSLVQRGYNEQFF. The CDR3 nucleotides read TGTGCCAGCAGCTTAGTTCAACGGGGGTACAATGAGCAGTTCTTC.

The gene calls are TRBV5-6 and TRBJ2-3; D is unclear. The CDR3 covers 11 residues. Germline CDR1 is SGHDT and CDR2 is YYEEEE. Trimming stripped 0 bases from V and 6 bases from J, with 2 bases between. CDR3 region: CASSLADTQYF. CDR3 nucleotides: TGTGCCAGCAGCTTGGCGGATACGCAGTATTTT.

Of note for this clone: This sample also contains other DNA sequences that code for the same CDR3. V and J are TRBV5-4 and TRBJ2-7; no firm D call. CDR1 is SGHNT and CDR2 is YYREEE in the germline V gene (reference sequence). The CDR3 spans 11 residues. V dropped 0 bases and J dropped 7 bases, with 5 bases sitting between them. The CDR3 reads CASSLGAEQYF. The CDR3 nucleotides read TGTGCCAGCAGCTTGGGAGCGGAGCAGTACTTC.

The table lists this clone with a few counts. The CDR3 sequence: CASSRHRANQPQHF. The CDR3 DNA sequence: TGTGCCAGCAGTCGCCACAGGGCAAATCAGCCCCAGCATTTT. The V and J genes are TRBV6-5 and TRBJ1-5; tentative D call: TRBD1 (6 bases). Germline CDR1 and CDR2: MNHEY and SVGAGI. V shed 5 bases and J shed 4 bases, with 12 bases lying between them. CDR3 size: 14 residues.

In regard to this clone: In the same sample, other DNA sequences code for this CDR3. The chain recombines TRBV19 with TRBJ1-1; possible D gene TRBD1, 5 bases. V dropped 6 bases and J dropped 1 base, with 9 bases sitting between them. The CDR3 is 13 amino acids. Germline V gives CDR1 LNHDA, CDR2 SQIVND (reference sequence). The CDR3 loop reads CASSSTGNTEAFF. CDR3 nucleotide sequence: TGTGCCAGTAGCAGCACAGGGAACACTGAAGCTTTCTTT.

This clone was counted a single time. The J gene is TRBJ1-5, the V gene TRBV19; D not resolved. Germline loops: CDR1 LNHDA, CDR2 SQIVND (reference sequence). The CDR3 totals 15 residues. V lost 3 bases and J lost 2, with 11 bases in between. CDR3 protein: CASSIGERGNQPQHF. DNA of the CDR3: TGTGCCAGTAGTATTGGGGAGAGGGGCAATCAGCCCCAGCATTTT.

This clone was counted a single time. The genes are TRBV5-6 and TRBJ2-3, with unresolved D. V was trimmed by 0 bases and J by 2 bases, leaving 7 bases between them. There are 14 residues in the CDR3. Germline V gene data show CDR1 as SGHDT and CDR2 as YYEEEE. The CDR3 bases are TGTGCCAGCAGCTTGGAACTGTTCACAGATACGCAGTATTTT. Encoded protein: CASSLELFTDTQYF.

The gene calls are TRBV21-1 and TRBJ2-7; TRBD2 was called by the table and not checked on the DNA. TRBV21-1 is a pseudogene segment. CDR3 size: 13 residues. CDR3 coding DNA: TGTGCCAGCCCTTGGCGGGCGGAGCACGAGCAGTACTTC. As protein: CASPWRAEHEQYF.

This chain uses TRBV5-1 with TRBJ2-3; D is possibly TRBD2 (7 bases). Trimming removed 2 bases from V and 1 base from J, with 17 bases in between. The CDR3 is 17 residues long. The V gene's germline CDR1 is SGHRS and CDR2 YFSETQ. The CDR3 sequence is CASSLRPRGGGTDTQYF. CDR3 coding DNA: TGCGCCAGCAGCTTACGACCCAGGGGAGGGGGCACAGATACGCAGTATTTT.